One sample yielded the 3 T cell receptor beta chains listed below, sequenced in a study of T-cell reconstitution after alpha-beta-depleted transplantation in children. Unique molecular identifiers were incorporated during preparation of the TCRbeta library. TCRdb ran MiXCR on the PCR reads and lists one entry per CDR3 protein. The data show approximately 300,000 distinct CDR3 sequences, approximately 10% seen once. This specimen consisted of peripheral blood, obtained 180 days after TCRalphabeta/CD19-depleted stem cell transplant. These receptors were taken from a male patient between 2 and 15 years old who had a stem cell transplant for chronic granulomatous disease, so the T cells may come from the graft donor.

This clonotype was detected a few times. Written as DNA, the CDR3 is TGTGCCAGTAGTATAGCCAGCGGGATATCCACCGGGGAGCTGTTTTTT. Protein product: CASSIASGISTGELFF. The chain uses TRBV19 and TRBJ2-2; 7 nucleotides agree with TRBD2. The CDR3 is 16 residues long. V lost 1 base, J lost 4 bases, and 6 bases stayed unmatched. Germline V gives CDR1 LNHDA, CDR2 SQIVND (reference sequence).

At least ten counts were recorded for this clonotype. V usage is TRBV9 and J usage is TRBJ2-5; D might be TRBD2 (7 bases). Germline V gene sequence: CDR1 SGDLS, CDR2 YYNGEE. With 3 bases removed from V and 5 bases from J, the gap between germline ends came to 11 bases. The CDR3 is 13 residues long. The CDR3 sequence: CASSGGGRETQYF. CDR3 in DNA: TGTGCCAGCAGCGGCGGGGGCAGGGAGACCCAGTACTTC.

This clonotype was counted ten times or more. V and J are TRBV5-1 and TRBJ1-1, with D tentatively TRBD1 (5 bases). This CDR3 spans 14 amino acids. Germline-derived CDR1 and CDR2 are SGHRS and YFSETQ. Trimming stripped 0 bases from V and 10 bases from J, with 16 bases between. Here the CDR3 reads CASSLALTGVGAFF. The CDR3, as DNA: TGCGCCAGCAGCTTGGCTTTAACAGGTGTCGGAGCTTTCTTT.